This TCR beta chain came from a study of blood T cell repertoires in COVID-19. Background on the study: Sites across the United States, Italy and Spain contributed samples from acute and convalescent COVID-19.

Per the original methods: How many nucleated cells were present was estimated from reference gene primer amplification. The method was immunoSEQ multiplex PCR; TCRdb's version includes in-frame clones alone and lacks a portion of them. That table is the source of V, J and clone size, and D and trimming were worked out from the DNA. The top ten hold about a tenth of the sample, which has roughly 28,000 clones, 87% seen once. The CDR3 totals 12 residues. V gave up 5 bases and J gave up 10 bases; unmatched junction bases: 3. In germline, CDR1 is MNHEY, CDR2 SVGAGI. The genes are TRBV6-5 and TRBJ1-5; 9 nucleotides line up with TRBD1. The receptor was isolated from a human donor in a cohort sampled during active COVID-19. Sequenced sample: peripheral blood. CDR3 in DNA: TGTGCCAGCAGTAGGGGACAGGGACCCCAGCATTTT. Protein sequence: CASSRGQGPQHF.